One sample yielded the 14 T cell receptor beta chains listed below, sequenced in a study of blood T cell repertoires in COVID-19. TCRdb keeps only in-frame clones here, not all; method: immunoSEQ multiplex PCR. The repertoire holds around 150,000 clones, with around 84% as singletons. The sample consisted of peripheral blood. These receptor sequences come from a man between 70 and 80 years old with acute or convalescent COVID-19.

The V gene is TRBV18, the J gene TRBJ1-1, with D unclear. V lost 3 bases, J lost 4 bases, and 12 bases lay in between. The CDR3 runs 14 residues. Germline CDR1 is KGHSH and CDR2 is LQKENI. The CDR3 spells CASSPSGGFTEAFF. The DNA for the CDR3 is TGTGCCAGCTCACCGTCAGGAGGGTTCACTGAAGCTTTCTTT. The full variable domain, its missing parts supplied by reference TRBV18 and TRBJ1-1, is NAGVMQNPRHLVRRRGQEARLRCSPMKGHSHVYWYRQLPEEGLKFMVYLQKENIIDESGMPKERFSAEFPKEGPSILRIQQVVRGDSAAYFCASSPSGGFTEAFFGQGTRLTVV.

The chain couples TRBV5-1 to TRBJ2-7, with TRBD1 identical over 9 bases. The CDR3 has 13 residues. Germline CDR1 reads SGHRS; CDR2 reads YFSETQ. V shed 7 bases, J shed 3 bases, and the junction held 5 bases outside the gene matches. CDR3 region: CASGATGGYEQYF. DNA for the CDR3: TGCGCCAGCGGGGCGACAGGGGGCTACGAGCAGTACTTC.

In regard to this clone: Additional DNA sequences in this sample encode the identical CDR3. This sequence joins TRBV5-1 and TRBJ1-1, with D possibly being TRBD1 (5 bases). Trimming removed 0 bases at V and 2 bases at J, with 8 bases between. Germline V CDR1 and CDR2: SGHRS, YFSETQ. This CDR3 spans 14 amino acids. The CDR3 coding sequence is TGCGCCAGCAGCTTGGCCGGGGGAAACACTGAAGCTTTCTTT. Protein: CASSLAGGNTEAFF.

The CDR3 is CASSPGQGGYTF. In DNA form, the CDR3 reads TGTGCCAGCTCACCAGGACAGGGCGGCTACACCTTC. The genes are TRBV18 and TRBJ1-2; 8 bases map to TRBD1. Unmatched junction bases numbered 1, after V lost 2 bases and J lost 8 bases. The V gene's germline CDR1 is KGHSH and CDR2 LQKENI. The CDR3 extends over 12 amino acids.

The J gene is TRBJ2-7, the V gene TRBV18; TRBD2 might be the D (5 bases). There are 12 residues in the CDR3. In germline, CDR1 is KGHSH, CDR2 LQKENI. V was trimmed by 2 bases and J by 5 bases, leaving 7 bases between them. CDR3 DNA sequence: TGTGCCAGCTCACCATCCGGGGACGAGCAGTACTTC. Amino acid sequence: CASSPSGDEQYF.

This clone was counted between two and nine times. The chain links TRBV3-1 (or the pseudogene TRBV3-2) to TRBJ2-5; 10 nucleotides align to TRBD2. This CDR3 is 14 amino acids long. The germline CDR1 and CDR2 sequences are LGHDT and YNNKEL (reference sequence). V gave up 4 bases and J gave up 3 bases; unmatched junction bases: 2. This CDR3 is CASSPLAGEETQYF. The CDR3 coding sequence is TGTGCCAGCAGCCCCCTAGCGGGAGAAGAGACCCAGTACTTC.

The chain is built from TRBV11-2 and TRBJ2-3; 10 bases line up with TRBD2. Germline V gene data show CDR1 as SGHAT and CDR2 as FQNNGV. The CDR3 has 16 residues. The V segment lost 1 base and the J segment 7 bases; nucleotides outside the gene matches: 8. CDR3 sequence (DNA): TGTGCCAGCAGCTTAGTGTTAGCGGGAGGAGTATATACGCAGTATTTT. Amino acid sequence: CASSLVLAGGVYTQYF.

This clone has only a few counts. V is TRBV19 and J is TRBJ2-1, with TRBD1 matching over 7 bases. The CDR3 sequence is 15 residues long. The trim removed 9 bases at V and 0 bases at J, leaving 8 bases unmatched. CDR1 and CDR2 from the germline V gene are LNHDA and SQIVND (reference sequence). CDR3 bases: TGTGCCAGAGGGACACAGGGGAACTCCTACAATGAGCAGTTCTTC. Translating gives CARGTQGNSYNEQFF.

This clone has only one observation. The chain uses TRBV30 and TRBJ1-2, with 8 nucleotides matching TRBD1. Germline assignment: CDR1 GTSNPN and CDR2 SVGIG (reference sequence). The CDR3 contains 15 residues. The V segment lost 1 base and the J segment 2 bases; nucleotides outside the gene matches: 6. CDR3 sequence: CAWSALGQGNYGYTF. The CDR3 DNA is TGTGCCTGGAGTGCCCTCGGACAGGGCAACTATGGCTACACCTTC.

V is TRBV7-2 and J is TRBJ2-7; D may be TRBD2 (5 bases). The CDR3 extends over 14 amino acids. Trimming stripped 5 bases from V and 0 bases from J, with 11 bases between. Germline lookup yields CDR1 SGHTA and CDR2 FQGNSA. The CDR3 region is CASSADWNSYEQYF. The CDR3 DNA reads as TGTGCCAGCAGCGCGGACTGGAACTCCTACGAGCAGTACTTC.

The chain links TRBV10-3 to TRBJ1-2, with 8 bases identical to TRBD1. The V and J ends lost 2 bases and 7 bases, in that order; junction bases with no gene match: 12. CDR3 length: 16 amino acids. Germline V gene sequence: CDR1 ENHRY, CDR2 SYGVKD. Written as DNA, the CDR3 is TGTGCCATCAGTGAGCGGCCATCGGCAGGGGGCGGTGGCTACACCTTC. Protein product: CAISERPSAGGGGYTF.

V and J are TRBV27 and TRBJ2-5, with 7 nucleotides matching TRBD1. CDR1 and CDR2 (germline): MNHEY, SMNVEV (reference sequence). With 3 bases clipped from V and 6 bases from J, the junction kept 10 bases outside the gene matches. CDR3 size: 15 residues. The CDR3 DNA sequence: TGTGCCAGCAGTTTTGGGCAGGGGGATAGGAAGACCCAGTACTTC. The encoded protein is CASSFGQGDRKTQYF.

This clone was picked up one time. The chain uses TRBV13 and TRBJ2-7; no reliable D call. CDR3 length: 13 residues. Germline assignment: CDR1 PRHDT and CDR2 FYEKMQ (reference sequence). V dropped 5 bases and J dropped 6 bases, with 14 bases sitting between them. The CDR3 DNA sequence: TGTGCCAGCAGCCATCAAGCCTCGGGCGAGCAGTACTTC. Protein product: CASSHQASGEQYF.

The V gene is TRBV4-1, the J gene TRBJ1-6; 9 nucleotides align to TRBD1. The CDR3 totals 15 residues. J lost 6 bases, V lost 6 bases, and 6 bases had no gene match. Per germline, CDR1 MGHRA and CDR2 YSYEKL. The CDR3: CASRRPGQGNSPLHF. The CDR3 region has the DNA TGCGCCAGCAGGCGACCGGGACAGGGTAATTCACCCCTCCACTTT.